The TCR beta chain under discussion was sequenced for a study of spatial heterogeneity in lung cancer. On the study more broadly: Averaged across combinations, each unique TCR and UMI pairing appeared more than ten times in raw reads, which were uncorrected.

A unique molecular identifier was carried by every single TCR cDNA molecule. Each CDR3 protein is one row after TCRdb ran MiXCR on the 5' RACE reads. The top ten hold 4.6% of the sample, which has approximately 82,000 distinct CDR3 sequences, 10% to 15% seen once. General observations from the study: Follow-up blood showed ubiquitous expanded tumor TCRs less than blood at resection did.

This clonotype has just a few counts. Its matching antigen is unknown. The time point is: sample taken at primary tumor resection. Material for sequencing was whole RNA from tumor, nontumor lung or frozen PBMC, left unsorted. The donors, about 74 patients with untreated early-stage non-small cell lung cancer, provided the samples. This receptor was identified in a male donor with early-stage non-small cell lung cancer. The material sequenced was PBMCs, taken at surgery.

The CDR3 sequence: CASSGGDAYNSPLHF. The CDR3 nucleotides read TGTGCCAGCAGCGGGGGGGACGCCTATAATTCACCCCTCCACTTT. The gene calls are TRBV7-2 and TRBJ1-6; D might be TRBD1 (5 bases). The CDR3 extends over 15 amino acids. Deletions cut 5 bases from V and 2 bases from J, with 10 bases between. Per germline, CDR1 SGHTA and CDR2 FQGNSA. Complete variable domain (other parts from reference TRBV7-2 and TRBJ1-6): GAGVSQSPSNKVTEKGKDVELRCDPISGHTALYWYRQSLGQGLEFLIYFQGNSAPDKSGLPSDRFSAERTGGSVSTLTIQRTQQEDSAVYLCASSGGDAYNSPLHFGNGTRLTVT.